These 15 T cell receptor beta chains originate from one sample sequenced in a study of cytomegalovirus exposure and HLA in healthy donors. Primers included in the PCR were 60 Vbeta and 13 Jbeta primers. Only in-frame clones appear in the TCRdb table, and some are missing; sequencing was by immunoSEQ multiplex PCR. The sample consists of about 150,000 clones, approximately 70% of them appearing once. The specimen was PBMCs. These receptors were taken from a woman in her late teens or twenties in good health and CMV-seronegative.

The chain uses TRBV27 and TRBJ2-1; TRBD2 matches 7 bases. Trimming at V came to 2 bases and at J to 8 bases, leaving 9 bases not matched to a gene. The germline V gene has CDR1 MNHEY and CDR2 SMNVEV (reference sequence). The CDR3 spans 15 residues. CDR3 amino acids: CASSLISVGGDEQFF. CDR3 bases: TGTGCCAGCAGTTTAATAAGCGTTGGGGGGGATGAGCAGTTCTTC.

The chain carries TRBV29-1 and TRBJ2-2; 8 bases agree with TRBD1. J was trimmed by 2 bases and V by 7 bases; bases with no gene match: 3. Germline-derived CDR1 and CDR2 are SQVTM and ANQGSEA. The CDR3 consists of 13 residues. This CDR3 reads CSGDRGNTGELFF. Here the CDR3 DNA reads TGCAGCGGTGACAGGGGAAACACCGGGGAGCTGTTTTTT.

The genes are TRBV7-9 and TRBJ2-7, with D uncertain. The V end was cut by 3 bases, the J end by 2 bases, with 11 bases between. The germline gives CDR1 SEHNR, CDR2 FQNEAQ (reference sequence). The CDR3 is 14 amino acids. The CDR3 sequence: CASSFGQAAYEQYF. DNA for the CDR3: TGTGCCAGCAGCTTCGGTCAGGCAGCCTACGAGCAGTACTTC.

The V gene is TRBV4-1, the J gene TRBJ1-1; D is ambiguous. This CDR3 contains 19 residues. V was clipped by 0 bases and J by 11 bases, with 31 bases between them. Germline values: CDR1 MGHRA, CDR2 YSYEKL. In DNA, the CDR3 is TGCGCCAGCAGCCAAGATCGGAATTTTTTAGGCGGAGCGATCGGAGGGGCTTTCTTT. Translating gives CASSQDRNFLGGAIGGAFF.

This chain joins TRBV7-9 and TRBJ2-4; D remains unclear. The V gene lost 1 base and the J gene lost 12 bases, with 13 bases spanning the gap. The CDR3 covers 13 residues. Germline V gives CDR1 SEHNR, CDR2 FQNEAQ (reference sequence). The CDR3 nucleotides read TGTGCCAGCAGCTTAGGGGCAGGCAGCAGTCAGTACTTC. Its protein is CASSLGAGSSQYF.

This chain uses TRBV5-5 with TRBJ1-2; D not certain. CDR3 size: 15 residues. Between the trimmed V and J ends, which lost 2 bases and 0 bases, there was a span of 11 bases. Germline values: CDR1 SGHKS, CDR2 YYEKEE (reference sequence). The CDR3 DNA sequence: TGTGCCAGCAGCTTCGCCCCCGGGGCTAACTATGGCTACACCTTC. This gives the protein CASSFAPGANYGYTF. The complete variable domain, with remaining parts taken from reference TRBV5-5 and TRBJ1-2, reads DAGVTQSPTHLIKTRGQQVTLRCSPISGHKSVSWYQQVLGQGPQFIFQYYEKEERGRGNFPDRFSARQFPNYSSELNVNALLLGDSALYLCASSFAPGANYGYTFGSGTRLTVV.

The chain uses TRBV7-6 and TRBJ2-5; 16 positions agree with TRBD2. Losses at the gene ends were 5 bases for V and 5 bases for J; bases not matched to a gene: 8. CDR1 is SGHVS and CDR2 is FNYEAQ in the germline V gene. The CDR3 has 17 amino acids. This CDR3 is CASSQGTSGGAEETQYF. The CDR3 region has the DNA TGTGCCAGCAGCCAAGGGACTAGCGGGGGGGCCGAGGAGACCCAGTACTTC. Based on the CDR3 plus reference TRBV7-6 and TRBJ2-5, the full variable domain is GAGVSQSPRYKVTKRGQDVALRCDPISGHVSLYWYRQALGQGPEFLTYFNYEAQQDKSGLPNDRFSAERPEGSISTLTIQRTEQRDSAMYRCASSQGTSGGAEETQYFGPGTRLLVL.

The CDR3 DNA sequence: TGTGCCAGCAGCAAAGGGGGCAGGGCGCCTGAAAAACTGTTTTTT. Translation gives CASSKGGRAPEKLFF. This chain connects TRBV21-1 to TRBJ1-4; the table's D call, TRBD1, was not checked against the DNA. TRBV21-1 is termed a pseudogene. This CDR3 is built from 15 residues.

The chain joins TRBV4-3 to TRBJ2-7, with TRBD2 matching 7 bases. The J call is doubtful: the DNA matches TRBJ2-1 better. The germline V gene encodes CDR1 LGHNA and CDR2 YSLEER. The CDR3 is 17 amino acids. The CDR3: CASSQDLAGSSYNEQFF. Written as DNA, the CDR3 is TGCGCCAGCAGCCAAGATTTAGCGGGTAGCTCCTACAATGAGCAGTTCTTC.

This chain connects TRBV6-5 to TRBJ2-1; D is possibly TRBD2 (5 bases). CDR3 length: 16 residues. Germline lookup yields CDR1 MNHEY and CDR2 SVGAGI. Trimming cost V 0 bases and J 4 bases, with 13 bases left between them. This chain's CDR3 is CASSYSRLAPYNEQFF. The DNA for the CDR3 is TGTGCCAGCAGTTACTCTAGATTAGCGCCATACAATGAGCAGTTCTTC.

The chain recombines TRBV5-4 with TRBJ1-4, with D perhaps matching TRBD1 (5 bases). Trimming removed 7 bases at V and 8 bases at J, with 18 bases between. Germline CDR1 is SGHNT and CDR2 is YYREEE (reference sequence). This CDR3 is built from 14 residues. CDR3 sequence: CASSTGQGGEKLFF. In DNA, the CDR3 is TGTGCCAGCTCCACCGGCCAGGGAGGAGAAAAACTGTTTTTT.

V is TRBV7-2 and J is TRBJ1-2; D perhaps matches TRBD1 (5 bases). The V gene lost 3 bases and the J gene lost 4 bases, with 12 bases spanning the gap. CDR1 is SGHTA and CDR2 is FQGNSA in the germline V gene. The CDR3 totals 14 residues. The CDR3 DNA is TGTGCCAGCAGCTTCGGACAAACCCTCTATGGCTACACCTTC. Translated: CASSFGQTLYGYTF.

This sequence joins TRBV6-5 and TRBJ1-2; TRBD1 agrees at 8 bases. Germline CDR1 MNHEY, CDR2 SVGAGI. This CDR3 has 14 amino acids. The ends lost 2 bases at V and 2 bases at J; junction bases unmatched: 1. CDR3 sequence: CASSYRTGNYGYTF. In DNA form, the CDR3 reads TGTGCCAGCAGTTACCGGACAGGGAACTATGGCTACACCTTC.

CDR3 residues: CAINTDRGFYGYTF. DNA for the CDR3: TGTGCCATCAATACTGACAGGGGGTTCTATGGCTACACCTTC. The genes are TRBV10-3 and TRBJ1-2; 9 positions match TRBD1. The junction had 7 bases not matched to a gene; V was cut back by 7 bases and J by 4 bases. CDR1 is ENHRY and CDR2 is SYGVKD in the germline V gene. This CDR3 is 14 amino acids long.

The chain uses TRBV30 and TRBJ1-4; maybe TRBD1 (5 bases). The CDR3 sequence is 14 residues long. The germline CDR1 and CDR2 sequences are GTSNPN and SVGIG (reference sequence). Trimming left V 3 bases short and J 4 bases short, with 12 bases between. CDR3 protein: CAWRYGGNNEKLFF. In DNA, the CDR3 is TGTGCCTGGAGGTATGGGGGGAATAATGAAAAACTGTTTTTT.